A selection of T cell receptor beta chains follows, all from one sample in a study of human T cells and chemical hapten exposure. Via MiXCR, TCRdb re-called the RACE reads, giving one row per CDR3 protein. The sample consists of around 330,000 distinct CDR3 sequences, 5.5% of them appearing once. The sequencing used whole blood, collected in connection with sensitization to the hapten diphenylcyclopropenone (DPC). These TCRs come from a woman aged 18-29 years with alopecia areata. Some clones in this sample may be carry-over from other donors' samples. The CDR3 runs from the conserved cysteine through the conserved F or W. The order of the fields is clone size, V gene, D gene, J gene, CDR3 protein, CDR3 DNA. The D gene is left open where the match is weak. Expanded clones get a size class; other rows say once, few or many, or leave the size out.

few	TRBV12-3/TRBV12-4	.	TRBJ1-1	CASTLQEAVEAFF	TGTGCCAGCACCCTCCAAGAGGCAGTAGAAGCTTTCTTT
few	TRBV10-3	.	TRBJ2-5	CATEGAETQYF	TGTGCCACGGAGGGCGCGGAGACCCAGTACTTC
.	TRBV28	TRBD2	TRBJ2-3	CASSQFSGTSGGSTDTQYF	TGTGCCAGCAGCCAATTTTCCGGGACTAGCGGGGGTAGCACAGATACGCAGTATTTT
few	TRBV14	TRBD1	TRBJ2-7	CASSHQTGGKGEQYF	TGTGCCAGCAGCCACCAGACAGGGGGCAAAGGCGAGCAGTACTTC
many	TRBV5-1	.	TRBJ1-2	CASSIQGDGYTF	TGCGCCAGCAGCATACAGGGTGATGGCTACACCTTC
many	TRBV7-8	.	TRBJ1-2	CASSLGKGDGYTF	TGTGCCAGCAGTCTAGGAAAAGGGGACGGCTACACCTTC
many	TRBV6-2/TRBV6-3	.	TRBJ2-7	CASSYSRIKWQGIAYEQYF	TGTGCCAGCAGTTACTCCCGGATAAAGTGGCAGGGGATCGCCTACGAGCAGTACTTC
many	TRBV4-1	TRBD1	TRBJ1-1	CASRKTGHTEAFF	TGCGCCAGCAGAAAGACAGGGCACACTGAAGCTTTCTTT
.	TRBV7-2	.	TRBJ1-6	CASSPLWGRPSYNSPLHF	TGTGCCAGCAGCCCCTTATGGGGGCGACCGTCCTATAATTCACCCCTCCACTTT
many	TRBV9	.	TRBJ1-4	CASSVGGGTNEKLFF	TGTGCCAGCAGCGTAGGCGGAGGGACTAATGAAAAACTGTTTTTT
.	TRBV28	.	TRBJ2-5	CASSSQTVQETQYF	TGTGCCAGCAGTTCCCAGACAGTTCAAGAGACCCAGTACTTC
few	TRBV20-1	TRBD1	TRBJ2-2	CSARQGARGELFF	TGCAGTGCTAGACAGGGGGCCCGGGGGGAGCTGTTTTTT
many	TRBV20-1	TRBD1	TRBJ2-2	CSAGTGAWTGELFF	TGCAGTGCTGGAACAGGGGCATGGACCGGGGAGCTGTTTTTT
.	TRBV4-3	.	TRBJ2-1	CASSQLSGGPYNEQFF	TGCGCCAGCAGCCAACTTAGCGGTGGCCCTTACAATGAGCAGTTCTTC
many	TRBV5-6	TRBD2	TRBJ2-3	CASSSLTSGGVPGTDTQYF	TGTGCCAGCAGCTCGCTTACTAGCGGGGGGGTCCCGGGCACAGATACGCAGTATTTT
many	TRBV12-3/TRBV12-4	.	TRBJ2-5	CASSRRGAEETQYF	TGTGCCAGCAGCCGCCGGGGCGCAGAAGAGACCCAGTACTTC
few	TRBV6-5	.	TRBJ1-5	CASSYSWQSNQPQHF	TGTGCCAGCAGTTACTCTTGGCAGTCCAATCAGCCCCAGCATTTT
few	TRBV29-1	.	TRBJ2-5	CSVARSGREETQYF	TGCAGCGTTGCCCGCAGTGGGCGGGAAGAGACCCAGTACTTC
many	TRBV29-1	.	TRBJ2-5	CSVEDPGTSLRAQYF	TGCAGCGTTGAAGACCCTGGGACCTCGCTTCGTGCCCAGTACTTC
.	TRBV6-1	.	TRBJ1-6	CASGRTPGDSPLHF	TGTGCCAGCGGCAGGACCCCTGGGGATTCACCCCTCCACTTT
many	TRBV7-2	TRBD1	TRBJ2-2	CASSLVTGSTGELFF	TGTGCCAGCAGCTTGGTGACAGGGAGCACCGGGGAGCTGTTTTTT
.	TRBV29-1	.	TRBJ1-1	CSGVGGTEAFF	TGCAGCGGAGTAGGGGGCACTGAAGCTTTCTTT
many	TRBV7-2	TRBD2	TRBJ2-3	CASSLGSGAGTDTQYF	TGTGCCAGCAGCTTAGGTAGCGGGGCCGGCACAGATACGCAGTATTTT
many	TRBV6-2/TRBV6-3	.	TRBJ1-1	CASSRPQWEITSMNTEAFF	TGTGCCAGCAGCCGACCCCAATGGGAAATAACCTCCATGAACACTGAAGCTTTCTTT
.	TRBV25-1	.	TRBJ2-3	CARTTLLPTDTQYF	TGTGCCAGAACGACGCTACTACCCACAGATACGCAGTATTTT
many	TRBV7-2	.	TRBJ2-3	CASSLSSTNTDTQYF	TGTGCCAGCAGCTTATCCTCAACGAACACAGATACGCAGTATTTT
few	TRBV24-1	TRBD2	TRBJ2-5	CATSDPGTSGGVGETQYF	TGTGCCACCAGTGATCCAGGGACTAGCGGGGGGGTAGGCGAGACCCAGTACTTC
many	TRBV7-9	.	TRBJ1-2	CASSPLHGGGYTF	TGTGCCAGCAGCCCACTACATGGGGGCGGCTACACCTTC
.	TRBV2	.	TRBJ1-1	CASGGLDGNTEAFF	TGTGCCAGCGGAGGTTTGGATGGGAACACTGAAGCTTTCTTT